One T cell receptor (beta chain) is described in this entry. The data originate from a study of cytomegalovirus exposure and HLA in healthy donors. The study ran its PCR with 60 Vbeta and 13 Jbeta primers. This table comes from immunoSEQ multiplex PCR, and its TCRdb copy is limited to in-frame clones, with some not included. The sample holds around 230,000 clones, around 80% seen once. V lost 9 bases to trimming and J lost 0 bases, with 16 bases between them. The CDR3 covers 15 residues. Looked up from germline, CDR1 is SGHAT and CDR2 is FQNNGV. The chain carries TRBV11-2 and TRBJ2-3; possibly TRBD2 for D (7 bases). Specimen: PBMCs. The TCR comes from a boy aged 5-17 years in good health and CMV-seronegative. This CDR3 is CARNGGARSTDTQYF. CDR3 sequence (DNA): TGTGCCAGAAATGGGGGGGCCCGTAGCACAGATACGCAGTATTTT.